This TCR beta chain was retrieved from a study of Tregs in tolerant kidney transplant recipients. This CDR3 is built from 16 residues. CDR1 and CDR2 from the germline V gene are SGHVS and FNYEAQ. The germline V and J ends were trimmed by 5 bases and 4 bases, with 19 bases remaining between them. Study-level points and caveats: The small number of patients limits these findings pending further validation. The most relevant donor-specific Treg TCRbeta repertoire apparently came from expansion with activated donor B cells. Biological reproducibility was not directly addressed in this study.

Assay used: immunoSEQ multiplex PCR; TCRdb lists only in-frame clones, some missing. The table records tens of thousands of clones, less than 97% of them present only once. Details on this clone: Its antigen is currently unknown.

V is TRBV7-6 and J is TRBJ2-3; D is possibly TRBD2 (7 bases). The TCR sequence derives from a human donor in good health. Sequenced material: Tregs from blood cultured with allogeneic cells. In DNA form, the CDR3 reads TGTGCCAGCAGCCCGATCAGCGGGGACATTCCAGATACGCAGTATTTT. Translating gives CASSPISGDIPDTQYF. Looking up the rest from reference TRBV7-6 and TRBJ2-3 gives the full variable domain: GAGVSQSPRYKVTKRGQDVALRCDPISGHVSLYWYRQALGQGPEFLTYFNYEAQQDKSGLPNDRFSAERPEGSISTLTIQRTEQRDSAMYRCASSPISGDIPDTQYFGPGTRLTVL.